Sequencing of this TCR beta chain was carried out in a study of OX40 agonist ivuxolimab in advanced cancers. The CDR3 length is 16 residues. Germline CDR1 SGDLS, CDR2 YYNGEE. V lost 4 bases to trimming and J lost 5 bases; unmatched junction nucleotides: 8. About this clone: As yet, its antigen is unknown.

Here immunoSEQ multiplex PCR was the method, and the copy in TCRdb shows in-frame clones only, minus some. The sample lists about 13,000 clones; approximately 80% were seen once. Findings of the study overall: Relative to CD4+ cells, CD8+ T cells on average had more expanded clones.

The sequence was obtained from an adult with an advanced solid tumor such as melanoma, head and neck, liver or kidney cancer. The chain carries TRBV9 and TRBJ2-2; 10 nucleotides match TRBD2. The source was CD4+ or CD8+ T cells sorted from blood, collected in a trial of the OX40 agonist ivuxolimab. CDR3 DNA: TGTGCCAGCAGCCCTAGCGGGAGACGAGTTACCGGGGAGCTGTTTTTT. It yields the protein CASSPSGRRVTGELFF.